The source of this T cell receptor beta chain is a study of regulatory T cells in long-lasting Graves disease. Study overall: The definition of persistent Graves' disease was over 5 years of antithyroid drugs with positive TSH receptor antibodies.

Time point given: persistent/refractory GD, antithyroid drugs over 5 years with positive TRAb. Construction of the TCR library relied on RNA isolated from PBMCs. The CDR3 is 15 residues long. V dropped 4 bases and J dropped 5; count of bases not matched to a gene: 2. Looked up from germline, CDR1 is MDHEN and CDR2 is SYDVKM. This clonotype was observed at least ten times. Its matching antigen is unknown. Study-wide results and caveats: Newly diagnosed disease favored TRBV20-1 and TRBJ2-1 over persistent disease.

Building the TCR beta libraries relied on iRepertoire HTBI primers, and CDR3 regions underwent Arm-PCR. TCRdb fed the multiplex PCR reads into MiXCR, producing one record per CDR3 protein. Seen here are around 460,000 distinct CDR3 sequences, less than 25% observed once, and the top ten hold about an eighth. This sequence originates from a female donor with Graves disease. This specimen was peripheral blood mononuclear cells (PBMCs), taken when the disease was refractory, from a patient treated with antithyroid drugs. The rearrangement uses TRBV28 and TRBJ2-5; TRBD2 matches at 15 bases. CDR3 region: CASSWGTSGGETQYF. The CDR3 DNA follows: TGTGCCAGCAGTTGGGGGACTAGCGGGGGGGAGACCCAGTACTTC.